This TCR beta chain was sequenced for a study of T cells in localized non-small cell lung cancer. V trimming: 1 base; J trimming: 3 bases; junction bases outside the gene matches: 0. Germline lookup yields CDR1 SGHKS and CDR2 YYEKEE (reference sequence). The CDR3 extends over 13 amino acids. This clone was detected only once. This same CDR3 is encoded by further DNA sequences in the sample. The data were produced by immunoSEQ multiplex PCR, yet TCRdb's version contains in-frame clones alone and is incomplete. The table includes around 15,000 clones, 85% to 90% detected once. This chain links TRBV5-5 with TRBJ2-5, with TRBD1 matching 7 bases. The clonotype was recovered from a woman between 40 and 69 years old with stage III lung adenocarcinoma. This material consisted of peripheral blood mononuclear cells, taken before any cancer treatment. DNA for the CDR3: TGTGCCAGCAGCTTGACAGGGGAAGAGACCCAGTACTTC. Protein sequence: CASSLTGEETQYF.